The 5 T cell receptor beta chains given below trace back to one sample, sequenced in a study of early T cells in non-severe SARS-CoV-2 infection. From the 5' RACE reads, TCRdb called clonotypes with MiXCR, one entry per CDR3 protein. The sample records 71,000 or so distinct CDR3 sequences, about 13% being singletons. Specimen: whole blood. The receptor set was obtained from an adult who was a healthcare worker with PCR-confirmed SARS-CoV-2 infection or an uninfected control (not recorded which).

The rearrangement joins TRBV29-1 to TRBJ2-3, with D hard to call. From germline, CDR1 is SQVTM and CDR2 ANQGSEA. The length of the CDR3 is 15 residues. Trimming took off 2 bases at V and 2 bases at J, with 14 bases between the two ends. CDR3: CSVELGHPTTDTQYF. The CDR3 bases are TGCAGCGTTGAATTAGGCCACCCGACCACAGATACGCAGTATTTT.

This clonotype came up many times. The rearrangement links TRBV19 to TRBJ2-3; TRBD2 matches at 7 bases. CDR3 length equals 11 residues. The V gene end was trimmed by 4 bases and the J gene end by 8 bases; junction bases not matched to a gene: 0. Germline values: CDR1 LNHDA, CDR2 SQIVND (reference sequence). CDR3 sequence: CASSTSGTQYF. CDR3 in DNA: TGTGCCAGTAGTACTAGCGGTACGCAGTATTTT.

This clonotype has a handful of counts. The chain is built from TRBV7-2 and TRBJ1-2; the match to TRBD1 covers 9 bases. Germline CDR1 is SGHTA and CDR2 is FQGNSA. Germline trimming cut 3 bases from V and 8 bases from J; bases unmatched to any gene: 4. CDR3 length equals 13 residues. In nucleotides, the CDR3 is TGTGCCAGCAGCTTTACAGGGGGCCGAGGCTACACCTTC. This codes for CASSFTGGRGYTF.

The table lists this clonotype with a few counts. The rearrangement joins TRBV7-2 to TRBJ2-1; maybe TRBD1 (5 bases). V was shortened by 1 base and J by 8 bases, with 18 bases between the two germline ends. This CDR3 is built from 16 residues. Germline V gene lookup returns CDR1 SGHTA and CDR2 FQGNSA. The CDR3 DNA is TGTGCCAGCAGCTTAGACCCGGACCCAGGGATCGATGAGCAGTTCTTC. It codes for CASSLDPDPGIDEQFF.

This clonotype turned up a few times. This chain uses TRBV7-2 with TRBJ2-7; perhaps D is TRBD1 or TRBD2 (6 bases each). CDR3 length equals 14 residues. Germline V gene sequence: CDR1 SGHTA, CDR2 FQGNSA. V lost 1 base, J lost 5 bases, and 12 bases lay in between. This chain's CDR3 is CASSLGGAANEQYF. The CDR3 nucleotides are TGTGCCAGCAGCTTAGGGGGGGCAGCCAACGAGCAGTACTTC.